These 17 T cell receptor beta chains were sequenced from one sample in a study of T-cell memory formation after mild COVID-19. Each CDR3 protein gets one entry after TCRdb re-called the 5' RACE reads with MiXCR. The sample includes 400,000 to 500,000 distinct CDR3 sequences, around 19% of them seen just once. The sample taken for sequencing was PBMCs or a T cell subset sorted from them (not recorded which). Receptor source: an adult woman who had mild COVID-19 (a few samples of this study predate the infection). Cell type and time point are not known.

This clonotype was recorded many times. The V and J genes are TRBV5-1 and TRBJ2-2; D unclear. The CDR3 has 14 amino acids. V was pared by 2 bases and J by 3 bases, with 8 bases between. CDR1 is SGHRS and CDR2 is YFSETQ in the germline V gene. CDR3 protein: CASSLGTYTGELFF. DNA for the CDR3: TGCGCCAGCAGCTTAGGCACCTACACCGGGGAGCTGTTTTTT.

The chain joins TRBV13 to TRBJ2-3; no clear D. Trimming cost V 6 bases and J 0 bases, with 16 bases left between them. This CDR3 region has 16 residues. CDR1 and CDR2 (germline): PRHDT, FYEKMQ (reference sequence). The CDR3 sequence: CASRLRWWSSTDTQYF. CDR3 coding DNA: TGTGCCAGCAGGCTACGTTGGTGGTCTAGCACAGATACGCAGTATTTT.

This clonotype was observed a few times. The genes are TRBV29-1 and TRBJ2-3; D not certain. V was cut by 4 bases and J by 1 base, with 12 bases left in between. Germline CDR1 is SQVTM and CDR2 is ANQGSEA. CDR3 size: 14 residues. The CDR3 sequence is CSVGHGLGTDTQYF. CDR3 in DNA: TGCAGCGTTGGTCACGGGTTGGGCACAGATACGCAGTATTTT.

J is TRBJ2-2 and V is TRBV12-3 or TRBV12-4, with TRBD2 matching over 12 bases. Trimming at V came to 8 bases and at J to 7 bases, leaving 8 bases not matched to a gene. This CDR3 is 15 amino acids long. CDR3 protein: CASALAGGRVGELFF. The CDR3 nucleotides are TGTGCCAGCGCCCTAGCGGGGGGGCGCGTCGGGGAGCTGTTTTTT.

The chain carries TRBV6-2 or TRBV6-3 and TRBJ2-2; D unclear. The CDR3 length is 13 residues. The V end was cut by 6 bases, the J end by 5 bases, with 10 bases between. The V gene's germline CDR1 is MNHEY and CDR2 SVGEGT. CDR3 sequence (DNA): TGTGCCAGCAGGCCTGGTTGGACCGGGGAGCTGTTTTTT. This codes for CASRPGWTGELFF.

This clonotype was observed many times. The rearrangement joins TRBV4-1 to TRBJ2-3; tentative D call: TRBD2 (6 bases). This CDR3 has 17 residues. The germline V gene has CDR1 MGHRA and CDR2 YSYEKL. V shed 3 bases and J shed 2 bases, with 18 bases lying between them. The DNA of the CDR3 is TGCGCCAGCAGCCACTCCTTAAGCGGGTCTCACACAGATACGCAGTATTTT. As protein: CASSHSLSGSHTDTQYF.

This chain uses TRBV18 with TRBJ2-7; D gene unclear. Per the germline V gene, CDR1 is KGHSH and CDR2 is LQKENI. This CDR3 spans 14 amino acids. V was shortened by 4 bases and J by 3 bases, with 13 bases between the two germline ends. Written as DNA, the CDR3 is TGTGCCAGCTCACAAAAGACGGGCAACTACGAGCAGTACTTC. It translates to CASSQKTGNYEQYF.

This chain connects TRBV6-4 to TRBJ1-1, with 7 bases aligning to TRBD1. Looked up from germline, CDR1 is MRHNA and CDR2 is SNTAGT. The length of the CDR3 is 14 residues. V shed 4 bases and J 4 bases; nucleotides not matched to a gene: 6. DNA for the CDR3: TGTGCCAGCAGTGCCCTACAGGGGTCCACTGAAGCTTTCTTT. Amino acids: CASSALQGSTEAFF.

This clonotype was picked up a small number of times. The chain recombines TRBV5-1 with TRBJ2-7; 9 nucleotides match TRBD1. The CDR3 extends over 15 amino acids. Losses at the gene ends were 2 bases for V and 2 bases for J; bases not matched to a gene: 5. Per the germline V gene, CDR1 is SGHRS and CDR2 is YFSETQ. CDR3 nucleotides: TGCGCCAGCAGCTTTAAGGGACAGGGACCCTACGAGCAGTACTTC. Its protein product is CASSFKGQGPYEQYF.

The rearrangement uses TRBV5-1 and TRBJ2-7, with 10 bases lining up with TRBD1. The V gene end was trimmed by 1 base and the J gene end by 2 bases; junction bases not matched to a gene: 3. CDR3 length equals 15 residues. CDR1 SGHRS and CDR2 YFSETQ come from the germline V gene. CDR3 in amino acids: CASSLRTGGAYEQYF. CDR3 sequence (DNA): TGCGCCAGCAGCTTGCGGACAGGGGGGGCCTACGAGCAGTACTTC.

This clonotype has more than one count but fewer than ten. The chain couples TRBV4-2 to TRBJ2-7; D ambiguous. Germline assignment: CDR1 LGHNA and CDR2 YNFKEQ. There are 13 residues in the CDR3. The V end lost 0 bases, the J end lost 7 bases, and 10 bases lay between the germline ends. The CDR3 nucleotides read TGTGCCAGCAGCCAAGACTCCCTGGGGGAGCAGTACTTC. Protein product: CASSQDSLGEQYF.

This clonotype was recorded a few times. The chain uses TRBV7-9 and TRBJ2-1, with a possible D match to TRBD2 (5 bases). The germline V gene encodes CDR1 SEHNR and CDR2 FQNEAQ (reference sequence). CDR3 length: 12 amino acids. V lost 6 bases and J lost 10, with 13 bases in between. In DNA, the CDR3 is TGTGCCAGCAGATCTAAACTAGTCGAGCAGTTCTTC. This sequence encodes CASRSKLVEQFF.

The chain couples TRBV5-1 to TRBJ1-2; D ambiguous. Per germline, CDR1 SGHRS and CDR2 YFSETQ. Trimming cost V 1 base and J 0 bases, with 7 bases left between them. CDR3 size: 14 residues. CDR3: CASSLNAANYGYTF. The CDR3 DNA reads TGCGCCAGCAGCTTGAATGCCGCTAACTATGGCTACACCTTC.

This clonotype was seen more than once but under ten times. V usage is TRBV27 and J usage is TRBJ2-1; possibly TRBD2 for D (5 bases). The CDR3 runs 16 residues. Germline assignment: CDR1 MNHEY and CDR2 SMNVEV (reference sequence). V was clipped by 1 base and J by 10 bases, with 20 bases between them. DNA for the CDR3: TGTGCCAGCAGTTTATATGGCGGGTCGCGTTCTCGGGAGCAGTTCTTC. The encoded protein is CASSLYGGSRSREQFF.

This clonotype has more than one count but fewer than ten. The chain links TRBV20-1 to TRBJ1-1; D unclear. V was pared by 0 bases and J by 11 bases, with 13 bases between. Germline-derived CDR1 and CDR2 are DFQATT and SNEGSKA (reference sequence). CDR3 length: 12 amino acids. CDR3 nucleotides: TGCAGTGCTAGAGAGTTGGGATACTACGCTTTCTTT. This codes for CSARELGYYAFF.

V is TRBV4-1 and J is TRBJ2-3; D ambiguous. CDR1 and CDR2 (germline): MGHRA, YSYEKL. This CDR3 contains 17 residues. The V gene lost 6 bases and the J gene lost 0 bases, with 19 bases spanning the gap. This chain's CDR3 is CASREIQFDGSTDTQYF. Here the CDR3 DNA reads TGCGCCAGCAGAGAGATTCAGTTCGATGGAAGCACAGATACGCAGTATTTT.

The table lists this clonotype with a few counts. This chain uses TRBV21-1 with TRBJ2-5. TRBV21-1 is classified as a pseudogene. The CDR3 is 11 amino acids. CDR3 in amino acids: CASSRKETQYF. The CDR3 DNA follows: TGTGCCAGCAGCAGAAAAGAGACCCAGTACTTC.